This entry features one TCR beta chain sequence. No antigen is known for it. A read error may account for a junction end that differs from germline. This record comes from a study of blood T cells in healthy people across ages. Healthy Russian Caucasian donors spanned ages about 6 to 100 years. Germline V CDR1 and CDR2: MNHEY, SVGEGT. The CDR3 length is 11 residues. The use of a sample-barcoded 5' primer and a J-beta primer mix characterized a second PCR of about 6 to 11 cycles. Each CDR3 protein gets one entry after TCRdb re-called the 5' RACE reads with MiXCR. The repertoire holds some 800,000 distinct CDR3 sequences, with around 45% as singletons. Whole-study findings and limits: Both naive CD4+ cell counts and diversity were greater in long-lived donors than in aged donors.

The sample comprised blood. The rearrangement links TRBV6-2 or TRBV6-3 to TRBJ2-6, with unresolved D. This TCR came from a man aged 55-75 years in good health. The CDR3 DNA reads as TGTGCCACCAGTGGCGCCAACGTCCTGACTTTC. As protein: CATSGANVLTF.